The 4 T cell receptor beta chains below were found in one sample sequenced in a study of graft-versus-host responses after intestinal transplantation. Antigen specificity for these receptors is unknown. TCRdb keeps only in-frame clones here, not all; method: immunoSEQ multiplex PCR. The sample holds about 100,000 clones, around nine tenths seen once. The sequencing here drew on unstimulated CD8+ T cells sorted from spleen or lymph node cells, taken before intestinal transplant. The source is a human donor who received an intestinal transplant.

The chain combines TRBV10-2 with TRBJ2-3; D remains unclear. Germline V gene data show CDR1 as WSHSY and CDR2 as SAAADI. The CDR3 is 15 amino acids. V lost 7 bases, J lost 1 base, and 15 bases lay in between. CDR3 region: CASMERPPRTDTQYF. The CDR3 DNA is TGCGCCAGCATGGAACGACCGCCCCGCACAGATACGCAGTATTTT.

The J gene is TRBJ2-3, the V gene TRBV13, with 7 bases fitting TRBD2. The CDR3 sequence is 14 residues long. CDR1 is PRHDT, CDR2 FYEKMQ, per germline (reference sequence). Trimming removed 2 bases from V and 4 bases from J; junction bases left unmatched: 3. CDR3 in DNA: TGTGCCAGCAGCTTATGGCTAGCGGCAGATACGCAGTATTTT. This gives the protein CASSLWLAADTQYF. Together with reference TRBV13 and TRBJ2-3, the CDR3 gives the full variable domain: AAGVIQSPRHLIKEKRETATLKCYPIPRHDTVYWYQQGPGQDPQFLISFYEKMQSDKGSIPDRFSAQQFSDYHSELNMSSLELGDSALYFCASSLWLAADTQYFGPGTRLTVL.

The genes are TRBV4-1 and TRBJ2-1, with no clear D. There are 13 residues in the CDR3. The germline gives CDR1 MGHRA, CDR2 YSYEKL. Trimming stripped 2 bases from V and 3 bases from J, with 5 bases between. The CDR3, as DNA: TGCGCCAGCAGCCAAAACTACTACAATGAGCAGTTCTTC. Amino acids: CASSQNYYNEQFF.

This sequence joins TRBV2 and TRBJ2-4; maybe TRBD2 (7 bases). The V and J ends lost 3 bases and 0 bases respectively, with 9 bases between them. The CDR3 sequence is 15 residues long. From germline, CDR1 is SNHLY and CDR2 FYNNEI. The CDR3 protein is CASSERGLAKNIQYF. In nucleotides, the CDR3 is TGTGCCAGCAGTGAGCGGGGGCTAGCCAAAAACATTCAGTACTTC.